A single sample gave rise to the 25 T cell receptor beta chains below, sequenced in a study of post-analysis software for immune sequencing data. For these receptors, no antigen is known. Unique-molecular-identifier-tagged TCR beta cDNA libraries were used. TCRdb ran MiXCR on the PCR reads and lists one entry per CDR3 protein. Of about 430,000 distinct CDR3 sequences listed, approximately 39% are singletons. The study, taken as a whole, reports: In patients, 4 to 6 TRBV segments were more frequent than in controls, with TRBV5-6, TRBV5-1 and TRBV20-1 among them.

Sequences were obtained from blood. These receptors were obtained from a girl aged 2-9 years with multiple sclerosis.

This clonotype was counted only a few times. This chain connects TRBV20-1 to TRBJ2-1; no clear D. The CDR3 loop spans 14 amino acids. The germline gives CDR1 DFQATT, CDR2 SNEGSKA (reference sequence). Trimming pared 1 base from V and 2 bases from J, leaving 9 bases between. In DNA form, the CDR3 reads TGCAGTGCTAGAGCCACCCTCCCCTACAATGAGCAGTTCTTC. The encoded protein is CSARATLPYNEQFF.

This chain connects TRBV20-1 to TRBJ1-1; D is undetermined. The germline gives CDR1 DFQATT, CDR2 SNEGSKA (reference sequence). With 3 bases removed from V and 0 bases from J, the gap between germline ends came to 11 bases. The CDR3 has 14 residues. The CDR3 DNA reads as TGCAGTGCTAGCCCGACCATTATGAACACTGAAGCTTTCTTT. It codes for CSASPTIMNTEAFF.

The table lists this clonotype with a few counts. V usage is TRBV5-5 and J usage is TRBJ2-1, with D unresolved. The ends were cut back, 4 bases at V and 4 bases at J, with 15 bases in the middle. Germline V CDR1 and CDR2: SGHKS, YYEKEE (reference sequence). The CDR3 extends over 15 amino acids. CDR3 bases: TGTGCCAGCAGCGCCCGCCCGGGCGCGTACAATGAGCAGTTCTTC. Residues: CASSARPGAYNEQFF. The variable domain in full, completed from reference TRBV5-5 and TRBJ2-1, reads DAGVTQSPTHLIKTRGQQVTLRCSPISGHKSVSWYQQVLGQGPQFIFQYYEKEERGRGNFPDRFSARQFPNYSSELNVNALLLGDSALYLCASSARPGAYNEQFFGPGTRLTVL.

This clonotype was counted a few times. The chain couples TRBV7-2 to TRBJ2-7; D call uncertain. Germline V lookup: CDR1 SGHTA, CDR2 FQGNSA. This CDR3 is 16 amino acids long. Trimming took off 5 bases at V and 1 base at J, with 18 bases between the two ends. The CDR3 bases are TGTGCCAGCAGCCCTCCTCAGTTGGAAGGGTCCTACGAGCAGTACTTC. Encoded protein: CASSPPQLEGSYEQYF.

The gene calls are TRBV5-1 and TRBJ2-5, with D tentatively TRBD2 (5 bases). Near its end, the DNA agrees better with TRBJ2-7, so the J call may be wrong. The CDR3 sequence is 14 residues long. Germline CDR1 is SGHRS and CDR2 is YFSETQ. The CDR3 sequence is CASSSSRRSYEQYF. The DNA for the CDR3 is TGCGCCAGCTCCTCAAGCAGGAGGTCCTACGAGCAGTACTTC.

This clonotype turned up a few times. The chain uses TRBV15 and TRBJ2-5; D not resolved. Germline assignment: CDR1 LNHNV and CDR2 YYDKDF (reference sequence). V was trimmed by 5 bases and J by 7 bases, leaving 5 bases between them. This CDR3 contains 10 residues. In DNA form, the CDR3 reads TGTGCCACCAGCCCCGTGACCCAGTACTTC. Its protein product is CATSPVTQYF.

V usage is TRBV29-1 and J usage is TRBJ2-7; 13 bases match TRBD2. The CDR3 extends over 16 amino acids. V lost 4 bases, J lost 6 bases, and 12 bases stayed unmatched. CDR1 and CDR2 (germline): SQVTM, ANQGSEA. CDR3 amino acids: CSVAGTSGVSVGEQYF. CDR3 coding DNA: TGCAGCGTTGCCGGGACTAGCGGGGTCTCGGTTGGCGAGCAGTACTTC.

V is TRBV20-1 and J is TRBJ2-1; tentatively, D is TRBD2 (6 bases). CDR1 is DFQATT and CDR2 is SNEGSKA in the germline V gene (reference sequence). Trimming took off 3 bases at V and 3 bases at J, with 15 bases between the two ends. The CDR3 totals 15 residues. CDR3 protein: CSARALASFYNEQFF. The CDR3 DNA reads as TGCAGTGCTAGGGCGCTAGCGTCGTTCTACAATGAGCAGTTCTTC.

The sample holds a few counts of this clonotype. The chain joins TRBV20-1 to TRBJ2-1, with D possibly called TRBD1 or TRBD2 (5 bases each). The CDR3 runs 14 residues. Trimming took off 3 bases at V and 8 bases at J, with 17 bases between the two ends. Germline V gene lookup returns CDR1 DFQATT and CDR2 SNEGSKA (reference sequence). CDR3: CSASHGAQNYEQFF. The DNA for the CDR3 is TGCAGTGCTAGTCACGGGGCGCAAAATTATGAGCAGTTCTTC.

The rearrangement uses TRBV28 and TRBJ2-1; the match to TRBD2 covers 11 bases. Unmatched junction bases numbered 3, after V lost 5 bases and J lost 6 bases. The germline V gene encodes CDR1 MDHEN and CDR2 SYDVKM. There are 14 residues in the CDR3. CDR3 sequence (DNA): TGTGCCAGCAGTGCTAGCGGGGGGCTCAATGAGCAGTTCTTC. Protein: CASSASGGLNEQFF.

The chain is built from TRBV7-9 and TRBJ2-6; D not resolved. The V end lost 3 bases, the J end lost 0 bases, and 9 bases lay between the germline ends. The CDR3 sequence is 16 residues long. CDR1 SEHNR and CDR2 FQNEAQ come from the germline V gene (reference sequence). This CDR3 reads CASSLVTHSGANVLTF. The CDR3 DNA is TGTGCCAGCAGCTTGGTTACTCACTCTGGGGCCAACGTCCTGACTTTC.

The V gene is TRBV18, the J gene TRBJ2-7, with TRBD2 as a possible D gene (6 bases). The CDR3 consists of 16 residues. V lost 5 bases and J lost 0, with 17 bases in between. CDR1 KGHSH and CDR2 LQKENI come from the germline V gene. The CDR3: CASSLRTGLSSYEQYF. DNA of the CDR3: TGTGCCAGCTCATTAAGAACGGGACTTAGCTCCTACGAGCAGTACTTC.

This clonotype was detected many times. V usage is TRBV11-2 and J usage is TRBJ2-7; D is possibly TRBD1 or TRBD2 (5 bases each). Germline CDR1 reads SGHAT; CDR2 reads FQNNGV. Trimming took off 5 bases at V and 6 bases at J, with 11 bases between the two ends. The CDR3 runs 12 residues. In nucleotides, the CDR3 is TGTGCCAGCAGCATTTCAGGGACCGAGCAGTACTTC. It codes for CASSISGTEQYF.

The table lists this clonotype with a few counts. The chain employs TRBV25-1 and TRBJ2-3; D might be TRBD2 (7 bases). Germline CDR1 MGHDK, CDR2 SYGVNS. The CDR3 has 16 amino acids. Trimming stripped 1 base from V and 4 bases from J, with 15 bases between. The CDR3 coding sequence is TGTGCCAGCAGTGAATTCGCGGGAGCAGGGGCAGATACGCAGTATTTT. Residues: CASSEFAGAGADTQYF.

The chain links TRBV14 to TRBJ1-1; possible D gene TRBD1, 5 bases. V lost 4 bases, J lost 3 bases, and 6 bases lay in between. The CDR3 covers 12 residues. The germline gives CDR1 SGHDN, CDR2 FVKESK. CDR3 bases: TGTGCCAGCAGCCGGACATACACTGAAGCTTTCTTT. It yields the protein CASSRTYTEAFF.

The V gene is TRBV5-1, the J gene TRBJ2-7; D is perhaps TRBD2 (6 bases). There are 11 residues in the CDR3. Trimming cost V 5 bases and J 12 bases, with 15 bases left between them. Germline V gene sequence: CDR1 SGHRS, CDR2 YFSETQ. The CDR3 bases are TGCGCCAGCAGAGGGGACTTCTGGCTGTACTTC. Translation gives CASRGDFWLYF.

This clonotype has more than one count but fewer than ten. This sequence joins TRBV5-1 and TRBJ2-7; weak D call: TRBD2 (5 bases). V gave up 0 bases and J gave up 3 bases, with 16 bases separating them. This CDR3 is built from 16 residues. The germline CDR1 and CDR2 sequences are SGHRS and YFSETQ. CDR3 in DNA: TGCGCCAGCAGCTTGGAGGTTTGGGGAGCATTCTACGAGCAGTACTTC. Protein sequence: CASSLEVWGAFYEQYF. Full variable domain (outside the CDR3, taken from reference TRBV5-1 and TRBJ2-7): KAGVTQTPRYLIKTRGQQVTLSCSPISGHRSVSWYQQTPGQGLQFLFEYFSETQRNKGNFPGRFSGRQFSNSRSEMNVSTLELGDSALYLCASSLEVWGAFYEQYFGPGTRLTVT.

V and J are TRBV28 and TRBJ2-7, with D maybe TRBD1 (6 bases). CDR3 length: 15 residues. V was pared by 7 bases and J by 2 bases, with 18 bases between. From germline, CDR1 is MDHEN and CDR2 SYDVKM. This chain's CDR3 is CASNNARQVPYEQYF. The CDR3 DNA reads TGTGCCAGCAATAATGCGAGACAGGTCCCCTACGAGCAGTACTTC.

This clonotype was detected a few times. This chain uses TRBV7-9 with TRBJ2-4; D may be TRBD2 (6 bases). The DNA matches TRBJ2-7 better at its end, which makes the J call doubtful. CDR1 and CDR2 from the germline V gene are SEHNR and FQNEAQ (reference sequence). The CDR3 is made up of 14 amino acids. The CDR3 loop reads CASSWGLASDEQYF. For the CDR3, the DNA is TGTGCCAGCAGCTGGGGACTGGCGTCGGACGAGCAGTACTTC.

J is TRBJ2-1 and V is TRBV4-1; possible D gene TRBD2, 5 bases. Germline V gene data show CDR1 as MGHRA and CDR2 as YSYEKL. CDR3 length: 17 residues. Trimming pared 3 bases from V and 0 bases from J, leaving 15 bases between. CDR3 sequence (DNA): TGCGCCAGCAGCCAGAGACTGGCTGGGAGCTCCTACAATGAGCAGTTCTTC. As protein: CASSQRLAGSSYNEQFF.

In its sample, this clonotype was seen a few times. The rearrangement links TRBV12-3 or TRBV12-4 to TRBJ2-5; D remains ambiguous. This CDR3 contains 14 residues. V was shortened by 5 bases and J by 1 base, with 11 bases between the two germline ends. The CDR3 loop reads CASSPWTPQETQYF. The CDR3, as DNA: TGTGCCAGCAGTCCCTGGACCCCCCAAGAGACCCAGTACTTC.

The chain couples TRBV12-3 or TRBV12-4 to TRBJ2-3; 10 bases agree with TRBD2. The V gene end was trimmed by 6 bases and the J gene end by 4 bases; junction bases not matched to a gene: 4. This CDR3 is 14 amino acids long. CDR3 amino acids: CASRASGGADTQYF. CDR3 DNA: TGTGCCAGCAGGGCTAGCGGGGGTGCAGATACGCAGTATTTT.

This clonotype was picked up a small number of times. The chain employs TRBV5-1 and TRBJ2-4; possibly TRBD1 or TRBD2 for D (6 bases each). V lost 0 bases, J lost 5 bases, and 12 bases lay in between. This CDR3 has 15 amino acids. CDR1 SGHRS and CDR2 YFSETQ come from the germline V gene. CDR3 protein: CASSLDPGEENIQYF. The DNA of the CDR3 is TGCGCCAGCAGCTTGGATCCAGGGGAGGAAAACATTCAGTACTTC.

The chain recombines TRBV4-3 with TRBJ1-6; D not certain. The CDR3 extends over 17 amino acids. Germline V gene lookup returns CDR1 LGHNA and CDR2 YSLEER. V was cut by 0 bases and J by 9 bases, with 18 bases left in between. The CDR3, as DNA: TGCGCCAGCAGCCAAGATCGCACAGAATTCGTAGGTTCACCCCTCCACTTT. Translated, it gives CASSQDRTEFVGSPLHF.

This clonotype was observed a handful of times. The chain employs TRBV6-2 or TRBV6-3 and TRBJ2-1; maybe TRBD2 (6 bases). V was clipped by 4 bases and J by 8 bases, with 18 bases between them. The CDR3 has 15 amino acids. The germline CDR1 and CDR2 sequences are MNHEY and SVGEGT. Here the CDR3 reads CASSSQRARWDEQFF. The DNA for the CDR3 is TGTGCCAGCAGTTCCCAGCGGGCCCGGTGGGATGAGCAGTTCTTC.